This T cell receptor (beta chain) was recorded in a study of T cells in Graves' hyperthyroidism and ophthalmopathy. Regions amplified from RNA transcripts were the TCR beta CDR3 regions. First-round RT-PCR with HTBI primers amplified the TCR CDR3 region. Each CDR3 protein is one row after TCRdb ran MiXCR on the multiplex PCR reads. The repertoire holds under 350,000 distinct CDR3 sequences, with over 15% as singletons. This clonotype was seen at least ten times. The CDR3 has 15 amino acids. The ends were cut back, 5 bases at V and 4 bases at J, with 17 bases in the middle. Germline CDR1 reads SEHNR; CDR2 reads FQNEAQ (reference sequence).

The TCR was taken from a woman aged 45-60 years with Graves' hyperthyroidism. The sequencing sample was made of blood. The chain recombines TRBV7-9 with TRBJ2-5; D remains unclear. The CDR3 is CASSPTGQLGETQYF. The DNA for the CDR3 is TGTGCCAGCAGCCCGACTGGCCAACTGGGAGAGACCCAGTACTTC.